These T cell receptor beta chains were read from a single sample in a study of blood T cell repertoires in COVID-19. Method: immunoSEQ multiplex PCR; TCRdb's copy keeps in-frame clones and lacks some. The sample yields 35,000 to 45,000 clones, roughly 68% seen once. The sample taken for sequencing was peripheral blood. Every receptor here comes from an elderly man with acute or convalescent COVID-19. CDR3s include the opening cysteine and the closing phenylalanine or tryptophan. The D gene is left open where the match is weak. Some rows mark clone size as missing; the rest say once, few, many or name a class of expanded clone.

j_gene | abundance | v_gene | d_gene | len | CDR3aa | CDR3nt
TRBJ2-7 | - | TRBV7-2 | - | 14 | CASSSQQVSYEQYF | TGTGCCAGCAGCTCGCAGCAGGTCTCCTACGAGCAGTACTTC
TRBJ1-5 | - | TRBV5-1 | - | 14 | CASSLVAGNQPQHF | TGCGCCAGCAGCTTGGTGGCAGGAAATCAGCCCCAGCATTTT
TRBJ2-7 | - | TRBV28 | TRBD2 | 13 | CASRTSVSGEQYF | TGTGCCAGCAGGACTAGCGTATCGGGGGAGCAGTACTTC
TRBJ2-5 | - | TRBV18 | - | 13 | CASSFGRGETQYF | TGTGCCAGCTCATTTGGTAGGGGAGAGACCCAGTACTTC
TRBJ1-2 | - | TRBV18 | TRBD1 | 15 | CASSPRGDRGLGYTF | TGTGCCAGCTCACCACGGGGCGACAGGGGGCTAGGCTACACCTTC
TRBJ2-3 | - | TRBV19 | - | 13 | CATSGQRTDTQYF | TGTGCCACTTCTGGACAGCGCACAGATACGCAGTATTTT
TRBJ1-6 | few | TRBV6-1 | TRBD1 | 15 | CASSELNRGRSPLHF | TGTGCCAGCAGTGAACTGAACAGGGGCAGATCACCCCTCCACTTT
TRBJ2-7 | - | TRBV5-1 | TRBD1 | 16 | CASSLQGADGPREQYF | TGCGCCAGCAGCTTACAGGGGGCGGATGGCCCACGGGAGCAGTACTTC
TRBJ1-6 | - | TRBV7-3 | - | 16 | CASSLNPTATGSPLHF | TGTGCCAGCAGCTTAAATCCGACAGCGACGGGTTCACCCCTCCACTTT
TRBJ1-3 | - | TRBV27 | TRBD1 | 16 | CATSRAGGYSGNTIYF | TGTGCCACATCCAGAGCAGGGGGATACTCTGGAAACACCATATATTTT
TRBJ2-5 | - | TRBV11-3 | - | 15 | CASSPRTGSQETQYF | TGTGCCAGCAGCCCCCGAACAGGGAGCCAAGAGACCCAGTACTTC
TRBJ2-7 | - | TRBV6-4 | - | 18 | CASSDSKGVRILSYEQYF | TGTGCCAGCAGTGACTCGAAGGGGGTGCGAATTCTATCCTACGAGCAGTACTTC
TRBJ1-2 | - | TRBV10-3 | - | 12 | CAISEEGYGYTF | TGTGCCATCAGTGAAGAGGGATATGGCTACACCTTC
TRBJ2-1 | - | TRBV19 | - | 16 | CASSIDGGNSYNEQFF | TGTGCCAGTAGTATAGATGGCGGAAACTCCTACAATGAGCAGTTCTTC
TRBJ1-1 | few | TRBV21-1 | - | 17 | CASSDGTGGRMNTEAFF | TGTGCCAGCAGCGACGGGACAGGGGGCCGGATGAACACTGAAGCTTTCTTT
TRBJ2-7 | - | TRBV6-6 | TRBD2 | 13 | CATGRTSPREQYF | TGTGCCACCGGCCGGACTAGTCCCCGCGAGCAGTACTTC
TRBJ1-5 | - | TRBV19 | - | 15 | CASSTFGGQGIPQHF | TGTGCCAGTAGTACTTTCGGCGGGCAGGGGATACCCCAGCATTTT